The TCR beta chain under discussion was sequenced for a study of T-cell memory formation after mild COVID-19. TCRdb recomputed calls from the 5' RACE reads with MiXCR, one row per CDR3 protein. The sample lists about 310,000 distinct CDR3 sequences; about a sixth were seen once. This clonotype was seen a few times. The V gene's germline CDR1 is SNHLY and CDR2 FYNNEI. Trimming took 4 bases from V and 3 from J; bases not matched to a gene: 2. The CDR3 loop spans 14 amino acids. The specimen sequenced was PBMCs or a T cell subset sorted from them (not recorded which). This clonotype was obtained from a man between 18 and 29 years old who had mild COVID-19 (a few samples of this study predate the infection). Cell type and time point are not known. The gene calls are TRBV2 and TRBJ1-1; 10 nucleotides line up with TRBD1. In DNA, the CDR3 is TGTGCCAGCAGTGGGACAGGGGGTTACACTGAAGCTTTCTTT. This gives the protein CASSGTGGYTEAFF.